These T cell receptor beta chains were read from a single sample in a study of blood T cell repertoires in COVID-19. Measured with immunoSEQ multiplex PCR; TCRdb has only the in-frame clones, and not every one. Here the sample spans under 350,000 clones, around 86% being singletons. The sample was PBMCs or T cells enriched from blood (not recorded which). The receptors here all came from a woman in her thirties or forties with acute COVID-19. The CDR3 runs from the conserved cysteine through the conserved F or W. A D gene is named only where the DNA matches it firmly.

D: NA
V: TRBV10-3
J: TRBJ1-4
DNA: TGTGCCATCAGTGAGTCGAGAGCGAATGAAAAACTGTTTTTT
CDR3: CAISESRANEKLFF

D: TRBD1
V: TRBV7-2
J: TRBJ2-7
DNA: TGTGCCAGCAGCTTGACAGGGGGCTCCTACGAGCAGTACTTC
CDR3: CASSLTGGSYEQYF

D: NA
V: TRBV21-1
J: TRBJ2-7
DNA: TGTGCCAGCAGCAAAGGTCAGGGGGCAGCGGACGAGCAGTACTTC
CDR3: CASSKGQGAADEQYF

D: NA
V: TRBV5-8
J: TRBJ2-5
DNA: TGTGCCAGCAGCTCGCGAGGTTTACTTCTTAAAGAGACCCAGTACTTC
CDR3: CASSSRGLLLKETQYF

D: NA
V: TRBV28
J: TRBJ2-7
DNA: TGTGCCAGCAGCCTCGGACTACCAGTCTACGAGCAGTACTTC
CDR3: CASSLGLPVYEQYF

D: TRBD2
V: TRBV7-2
J: TRBJ2-7
DNA: TGTGCCAGCAGCTGGACTAGCGGGGGCGAGCAGTACTTC
CDR3: CASSWTSGGEQYF

D: NA
V: TRBV24-1
J: TRBJ2-6
DNA: TGTGCCACCAGTGCCGCAAGTCAGGGTCCCGGGGCCAACGTCCTGACTTTC
CDR3: CATSAASQGPGANVLTF

D: TRBD1
V: TRBV19
J: TRBJ1-5
DNA: TGTGCCAGTAGTATGAGCGTCCAGGGGGCGTATCAGCCCCAGCATTTT
CDR3: CASSMSVQGAYQPQHF

D: NA
V: TRBV11-2
J: TRBJ2-3
DNA: TGTGCCAGCAGTGGGGGACCGGGACAGCGGGCAGATACGCAGTATTTT
CDR3: CASSGGPGQRADTQYF

D: TRBD2
V: TRBV9
J: TRBJ2-7
DNA: TGTGCCAGCAGCGTAGGCGGGAGTGCCGGCTACGAGCAGTACTTC
CDR3: CASSVGGSAGYEQYF

D: NA
V: TRBV11-2
J: TRBJ2-5
DNA: TGTGCCAGCAGCTTAGAACCCCAGGGTAGGGAGACCCAGTACTTC
CDR3: CASSLEPQGRETQYF

D: TRBD1
V: TRBV24-1
J: TRBJ2-5
DNA: TGTGCCACCAGAGCCGGACAGGGTAGGGAGACCCAGTACTTC
CDR3: CATRAGQGRETQYF

D: TRBD1
V: TRBV5-1
J: TRBJ2-3
DNA: TGCGCCAGCAGCTTGAACCAGGGGGCCACAGATACGCAGTATTTT
CDR3: CASSLNQGATDTQYF

D: TRBD2
V: TRBV7-3
J: TRBJ2-1
DNA: TGTGCCAGCAGCTTACCTAGCGGGAGTTTGAATGAGCAGTTCTTC
CDR3: CASSLPSGSLNEQFF

D: TRBD2
V: TRBV2
J: TRBJ2-7
DNA: TGTGCCAGCAGTGAAAGCTTGACTAGCGGGTTTACAATTCGGGGCGAGCAGTACTTC
CDR3: CASSESLTSGFTIRGEQYF

D: TRBD2
V: TRBV4-3
J: TRBJ2-7
DNA: TGCGCCAGCAGCCAAGTACTAGCGGGACACTACGAGCAGTACTTC
CDR3: CASSQVLAGHYEQYF